The next 11 T cell receptor beta chains were all read from a single sample in a study of response to subunit inactivated influenza vaccine. TCRdb re-analysed the RT-PCR reads in MiXCR, keeping a single row per CDR3 protein. The profile covers around 600,000 distinct CDR3 sequences, with approximately 11% appearing a single time and around 10% taken by the ten largest. This same sample was also part of a study on T cells expressing NK-cell markers. As that study records: Production of TCR beta cDNA relied on 5'RACE template switching with UMIs.

Sequenced material: PBMCs from blood, taken on the day of vaccination. The receptors originated from a man between 45 and 60 years old who received an inactivated influenza vaccine.

The chain joins TRBV6-5 to TRBJ1-5; 8 nucleotides match TRBD1. CDR1 and CDR2 (germline): MNHEY, SVGAGI. The junction had 10 bases not matched to a gene; V was cut back by 1 base and J by 5 bases. The CDR3 loop spans 17 amino acids. CDR3 DNA: TGTGCCAGCAGTTACTGGGCAGGGGGCGCGGTATATCAGCCCCAGCATTTT. It translates to CASSYWAGGAVYQPQHF.

This clonotype showed up just a few times. The V and J genes are TRBV20-1 and TRBJ2-3; D is perhaps TRBD1 or TRBD2 (5 bases each). The CDR3 has 18 residues. Per the germline V gene, CDR1 is DFQATT and CDR2 is SNEGSKA (reference sequence). Trimming stripped 3 bases from V and 3 bases from J, with 25 bases between. CDR3 nucleotides: TGCAGTGCTAGCGTACTTTGGGACCCCCGGGGATCGACAGATACGCAGTATTTT. It yields the protein CSASVLWDPRGSTDTQYF.

The rearrangement uses TRBV7-6 and TRBJ2-7; the D is unclear. This CDR3 has 13 amino acids. The V gene lost 0 bases and the J gene lost 6 bases, with 9 bases spanning the gap. CDR1 and CDR2 from the germline V gene are SGHVS and FNYEAQ. DNA for the CDR3: TGTGCCAGCAGCTTAGCGGCCTCCCTCGAGCAGTACTTC. Protein sequence: CASSLAASLEQYF.

The gene calls are TRBV7-2 and TRBJ2-1; TRBD1 matches 9 bases. The germline gives CDR1 SGHTA, CDR2 FQGNSA. V dropped 5 bases and J dropped 3; count of bases not matched to a gene: 5. This CDR3 has 15 residues. The CDR3 sequence: CASSRRTGDYNEQFF. Here the CDR3 DNA reads TGTGCCAGCAGCCGTAGGACAGGGGACTACAATGAGCAGTTCTTC.

This clonotype was counted between two and nine times. CDR3 DNA: TGCAGTGCTAGGGATGGACAGGGGGTCCAAGATACGCAGTATTTT. It encodes CSARDGQGVQDTQYF. The chain couples TRBV20-1 to TRBJ2-3, with TRBD1 identical over 10 bases. The V segment lost 3 bases and the J segment 5 bases; nucleotides outside the gene matches: 8. CDR3 length equals 15 residues. CDR1 and CDR2 from the germline V gene are DFQATT and SNEGSKA (reference sequence).

This clonotype was picked up many times. V and J are TRBV7-9 and TRBJ2-5; 11 bases agree with TRBD2. Unmatched junction bases numbered 5, after V lost 2 bases and J lost 0 bases. Germline V gene sequence: CDR1 SEHNR, CDR2 FQNEAQ (reference sequence). The CDR3 totals 17 residues. CDR3 sequence (DNA): TGTGCCAGCAGCTTATGGGGGACTAGCGGCAACCAAGAGACCCAGTACTTC. It specifies CASSLWGTSGNQETQYF.

The chain links TRBV6-2 or TRBV6-3 to TRBJ2-7; no clear D gene. V was clipped by 6 bases and J by 2 bases, with 11 bases between them. This CDR3 spans 13 amino acids. CDR1 MNHEY and CDR2 SVGEGT come from the germline V gene. CDR3 sequence: CASSMGMAYEQYF. CDR3 nucleotide sequence: TGTGCCAGCAGCATGGGTATGGCCTACGAGCAGTACTTC.

This clonotype was counted at least ten times. V usage is TRBV28 and J usage is TRBJ1-1; D remains unclear. The V gene lost 4 bases and the J gene lost 6 bases, with 15 bases spanning the gap. CDR3 length: 14 amino acids. The germline CDR1 and CDR2 sequences are MDHEN and SYDVKM. The CDR3 reads CASSYLLNPPEAFF. CDR3 DNA sequence: TGTGCCAGCAGTTACCTACTAAATCCGCCTGAAGCTTTCTTT.

The chain employs TRBV5-1 and TRBJ2-2; 13 bases match TRBD2. With 4 bases clipped from V and 6 bases from J, the junction kept 3 bases outside the gene matches. In germline, CDR1 is SGHRS, CDR2 YFSETQ. The length of the CDR3 is 15 residues. CDR3 coding DNA: TGCGCCAGCAGCACTGGACTAGCGGGAGCCGGGGAGCTGTTTTTT. Encoded protein: CASSTGLAGAGELFF.

This clonotype was found a few times. The chain employs TRBV27 and TRBJ2-2; 8 nucleotides align to TRBD1. The CDR3 loop spans 17 amino acids. V shed 1 base and J 2 bases; nucleotides not matched to a gene: 6. The germline V gene encodes CDR1 MNHEY and CDR2 SMNVEV (reference sequence). CDR3 sequence: CASSLYRGIHNTGELFF. The CDR3 coding sequence is TGTGCCAGCAGTTTATACAGGGGGATCCACAACACCGGGGAGCTGTTTTTT.

This clonotype was detected ten times or more. The V gene is TRBV6-5, the J gene TRBJ2-3; D is ambiguous. Germline V gene sequence: CDR1 MNHEY, CDR2 SVGAGI. There are 12 residues in the CDR3. Trimming pared 6 bases from V and 0 bases from J, leaving 4 bases between. CDR3 sequence (DNA): TGTGCCAGCAGGGCGAGCACAGATACGCAGTATTTT. Residues: CASRASTDTQYF.